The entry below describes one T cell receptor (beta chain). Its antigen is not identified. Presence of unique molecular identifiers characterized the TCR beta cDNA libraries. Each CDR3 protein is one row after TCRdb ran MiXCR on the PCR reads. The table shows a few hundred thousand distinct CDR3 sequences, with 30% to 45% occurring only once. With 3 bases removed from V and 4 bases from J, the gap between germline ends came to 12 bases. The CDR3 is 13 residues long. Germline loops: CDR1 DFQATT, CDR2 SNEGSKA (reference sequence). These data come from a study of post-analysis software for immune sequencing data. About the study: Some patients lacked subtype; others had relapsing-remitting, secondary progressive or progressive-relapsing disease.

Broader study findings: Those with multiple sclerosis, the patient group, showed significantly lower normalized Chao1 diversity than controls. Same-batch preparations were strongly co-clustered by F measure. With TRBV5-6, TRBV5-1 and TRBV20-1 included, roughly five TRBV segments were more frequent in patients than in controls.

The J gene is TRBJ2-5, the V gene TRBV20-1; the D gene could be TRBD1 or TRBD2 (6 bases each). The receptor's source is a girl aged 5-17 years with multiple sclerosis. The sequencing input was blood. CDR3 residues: CSASSGARETQYF. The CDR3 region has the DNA TGCAGTGCTAGTTCGGGGGCCAGAGAGACCCAGTACTTC.